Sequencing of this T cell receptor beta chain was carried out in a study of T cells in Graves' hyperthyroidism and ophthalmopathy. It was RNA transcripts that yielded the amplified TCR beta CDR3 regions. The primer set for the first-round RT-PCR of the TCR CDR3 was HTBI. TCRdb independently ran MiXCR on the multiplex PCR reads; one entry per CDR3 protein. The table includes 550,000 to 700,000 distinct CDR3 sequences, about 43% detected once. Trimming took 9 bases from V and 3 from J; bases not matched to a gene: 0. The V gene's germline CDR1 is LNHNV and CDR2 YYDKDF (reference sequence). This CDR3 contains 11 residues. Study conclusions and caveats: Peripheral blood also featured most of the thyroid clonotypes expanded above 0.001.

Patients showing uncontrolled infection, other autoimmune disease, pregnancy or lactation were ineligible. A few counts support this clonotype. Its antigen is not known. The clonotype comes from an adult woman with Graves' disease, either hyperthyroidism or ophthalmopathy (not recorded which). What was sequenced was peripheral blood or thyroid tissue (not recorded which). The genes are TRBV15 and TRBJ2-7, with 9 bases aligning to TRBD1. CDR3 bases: TGTGCCACGGGACAGGGCTACGAGCAGTACTTC. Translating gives CATGQGYEQYF.